This entry lists 19 T cell receptor beta chains sequenced from one sample in a study of blood T cell repertoires in COVID-19. Data came from immunoSEQ multiplex PCR; TCRdb stores just in-frame clones and leaves some out. This table holds about 310,000 clones, around nine tenths found once. The specimen sequenced was PBMCs or T cells enriched from blood (not recorded which). The receptors derive from a woman between 40 and 50 years old who had recovered from COVID-19.

The rearrangement uses TRBV9 and TRBJ1-4; D perhaps matches TRBD1 (5 bases). V was cut by 0 bases and J by 6 bases, with 9 bases left in between. CDR1 is SGDLS, CDR2 YYNGEE, per germline. The CDR3 loop spans 14 amino acids. CDR3 sequence: CASSVGGTDEKLFF. In DNA, the CDR3 is TGTGCCAGCAGCGTAGGCGGGACGGATGAAAAACTGTTTTTT. Variable domain in full (rest from reference TRBV9 and TRBJ1-4): DSGVTQTPKHLITATGQRVTLRCSPRSGDLSVYWYQQSLDQGLQFLIQYYNGEERAKGNILERFSAQQFPDLHSELNLSSLELGDSALYFCASSVGGTDEKLFFGSGTQLSVL.

J is TRBJ2-3 and V is TRBV29-1; 12 bases are a match to TRBD2. In germline, CDR1 is SQVTM, CDR2 ANQGSEA. The CDR3 runs 16 residues. Trimming removed 0 bases from V and 4 bases from J; junction bases left unmatched: 5. The CDR3 loop reads CSVEDRLAGGPDTQYF. The CDR3 DNA reads as TGCAGCGTTGAAGATCGGCTAGCGGGGGGGCCAGATACGCAGTATTTT.

This clone was observed once. The chain is built from TRBV7-2 and TRBJ2-2, with D possibly matching TRBD1 (7 bases). Trimming pared 2 bases from V and 1 base from J, leaving 8 bases between. Germline V CDR1 and CDR2: SGHTA, FQGNSA. This CDR3 is 15 amino acids long. As DNA, the CDR3 is TGTGCCAGCAGCTTACAGGGGGGGAACACCGGGGAGCTGTTTTTT. Protein sequence: CASSLQGGNTGELFF.

This clone was observed once. V gene TRBV5-1 combines with J gene TRBJ1-4, with 10 nucleotides matching TRBD1. J gave up 8 bases and V 3 bases, and 4 bases lay outside the gene matches. The CDR3 is made up of 14 amino acids. Germline loops: CDR1 SGHRS, CDR2 YFSETQ. The CDR3 DNA follows: TGCGCCAGCAGCTGGACAGGGGGGAACGAAAAACTGTTTTTT. It encodes CASSWTGGNEKLFF. Full variable domain (missing parts from reference TRBV5-1 and TRBJ1-4): KAGVTQTPRYLIKTRGQQVTLSCSPISGHRSVSWYQQTPGQGLQFLFEYFSETQRNKGNFPGRFSGRQFSNSRSEMNVSTLELGDSALYLCASSWTGGNEKLFFGSGTQLSVL.

V usage is TRBV28 and J usage is TRBJ2-5; D is possibly TRBD2 (6 bases). The CDR3 is 13 residues long. Trimming took 7 bases from V and 3 from J, leaving 12 bases between them. Germline loops: CDR1 MDHEN, CDR2 SYDVKM. The CDR3 nucleotides read TGTGCCAGCACCGTCAGGAGGGAAGAGACCCAGTACTTC. Its translation is CASTVRREETQYF.

This chain connects TRBV5-1 to TRBJ2-5, with 12 bases matching TRBD2. The germline CDR1 and CDR2 sequences are SGHRS and YFSETQ. The trim removed 3 bases at V and 5 bases at J, leaving 8 bases unmatched. There are 16 residues in the CDR3. CDR3 in amino acids: CASSSPIGLAGETQYF. The CDR3 region has the DNA TGCGCCAGCAGCTCCCCTATAGGACTAGCGGGGGAGACCCAGTACTTC.

The genes are TRBV28 and TRBJ1-2; TRBD1 matches at 11 bases. The CDR3 length is 18 residues. The germline V gene encodes CDR1 MDHEN and CDR2 SYDVKM. V was clipped by 4 bases and J by 4 bases; unmatched bases: 14. CDR3 sequence (DNA): TGTGCCAGCAGTTCCAATCCGGGACAGGGGGGCGTCATCTATGGCTACACCTTC. It encodes CASSSNPGQGGVIYGYTF.

This chain uses TRBV18 with TRBJ2-7, with TRBD1 matching 9 bases. This CDR3 has 14 residues. The germline V gene encodes CDR1 KGHSH and CDR2 LQKENI. J lost 3 bases, V lost 5 bases, and 5 bases had no gene match. As DNA, the CDR3 is TGTGCCAGCTCATTGGGACAGGGAGGCTACGAGCAGTACTTC. Translation: CASSLGQGGYEQYF.

The CDR3 DNA sequence: TGTGCCAGCAGACCTTGGAGCGGGACCACAGATACGCAGTATTTT. Translated, it gives CASRPWSGTTDTQYF. J is TRBJ2-3 and V is TRBV7-9, with 7 bases fitting TRBD2. V shed 6 bases, J shed 2 bases, and the junction held 8 bases outside the gene matches. The CDR3 is 15 amino acids. Germline V gene lookup returns CDR1 SEHNR and CDR2 FQNEAQ (reference sequence).

This chain links TRBV5-1 with TRBJ2-1, with D maybe TRBD1 (6 bases). Trimming cost V 4 bases and J 3 bases, with 11 bases left between them. Germline lookup yields CDR1 SGHRS and CDR2 YFSETQ. The CDR3 spans 14 residues. In DNA, the CDR3 is TGCGCCAGCAGCCAGGACAGCAACTACAATGAGCAGTTCTTC. Its protein product is CASSQDSNYNEQFF.

The rearrangement links TRBV29-1 to TRBJ1-1, with a weak D call TRBD1 (6 bases). V was pared by 6 bases and J by 3 bases, with 11 bases between. The CDR3 consists of 12 residues. In germline, CDR1 is SQVTM, CDR2 ANQGSEA. DNA of the CDR3: TGCAGCGTGAGCAGGGGAGACACTGAAGCTTTCTTT. Translating it yields CSVSRGDTEAFF. Together with reference TRBV29-1 and TRBJ1-1, the CDR3 gives the full variable domain: SAVISQKPSRDICQRGTSLTIQCQVDSQVTMMFWYRQQPGQSLTLIATANQGSEATYESGFVIDKFPISRPNLTFSTLTVSNMSPEDSSIYLCSVSRGDTEAFFGQGTRLTVV.

The chain joins TRBV14 to TRBJ1-1; 8 bases map to TRBD1. Germline assignment: CDR1 SGHDN and CDR2 FVKESK. V shed 1 base, J shed 4 bases, and the junction held 5 bases outside the gene matches. CDR3 length: 15 residues. The CDR3 nucleotides read TGTGCCAGCAGCCAAGTTGGACAGGGTTCCACTGAAGCTTTCTTT. This translates into CASSQVGQGSTEAFF.

J is TRBJ1-1 and V is TRBV4-3; D unresolved. V lost 0 bases and J 4 bases, leaving 12 bases between the germline ends. There are 15 residues in the CDR3. Germline-derived CDR1 and CDR2 are LGHNA and YSLEER. CDR3 bases: TGCGCCAGCAGCCAAGAACGGGAGTTGAGCACTGAAGCTTTCTTT. It specifies CASSQERELSTEAFF.

The rearrangement joins TRBV19 to TRBJ2-7, with D maybe TRBD2 (5 bases). The CDR3 spans 15 residues. CDR1 is LNHDA, CDR2 SQIVND, per germline (reference sequence). The V end was cut by 3 bases, the J end by 2 bases, with 14 bases between. The CDR3 loop reads CASSMAGNPPYEQYF. The CDR3 DNA follows: TGTGCCAGTAGTATGGCCGGGAACCCCCCCTACGAGCAGTACTTC. Drawing the rest from reference TRBV19 and TRBJ2-7, the complete variable domain is DGGITQSPKYLFRKEGQNVTLSCEQNLNHDAMYWYRQDPGQGLRLIYYSQIVNDFQKGDIAEGYSVSREKKESFPLTVTSAQKNPTAFYLCASSMAGNPPYEQYFGPGTRLTVT.

CDR3 residues: CASSEAPPGGVELAKNIQYF. In DNA, the CDR3 is TGTGCCAGCAGTGAAGCCCCACCTGGGGGCGTGGAATTAGCCAAAAACATTCAGTACTTC. The V call is TRBV6-1, the J call TRBJ2-4, with a tentative D call TRBD1 (6 bases). The germline V gene has CDR1 MNHNS and CDR2 SASEGT. The CDR3 contains 20 residues. V lost 0 bases and J lost 0, with 21 bases in between.

This chain's CDR3 is CASSLREGTNEKLFF. The CDR3 DNA sequence: TGTGCCAGCAGCTTAAGGGAGGGGACTAATGAAAAACTGTTTTTT. The gene calls are TRBV7-9 and TRBJ1-4; tentative D call: TRBD1 (5 bases). Per the germline V gene, CDR1 is SEHNR and CDR2 is FQNEAQ (reference sequence). Trimming shortened V by 2 bases and J by 2 bases, and 9 bases separated the two germline ends. The CDR3 extends over 15 amino acids.

V gene TRBV7-9 combines with J gene TRBJ2-7; 8 nucleotides line up with TRBD1. Trimming removed 0 bases from V and 3 bases from J; junction bases left unmatched: 4. Germline-derived CDR1 and CDR2 are SEHNR and FQNEAQ (reference sequence). This CDR3 is built from 15 residues. CDR3 bases: TGTGCCAGCAGCTTAGCGGACAGGGTGGACTACGAGCAGTACTTC. It is translated as CASSLADRVDYEQYF. The whole variable domain, remainder taken from reference TRBV7-9 and TRBJ2-7, is DTGVSQNPRHKITKRGQNVTFRCDPISEHNRLYWYRQTLGQGPEFLTYFQNEAQLEKSRLLSDRFSAERPKGSFSTLEIQRTEQGDSAMYLCASSLADRVDYEQYFGPGTRLTVT.

This chain connects TRBV27 to TRBJ2-1; 9 bases align to TRBD2. This CDR3 contains 15 residues. J gave up 5 bases and V 4 bases, and 6 bases lay outside the gene matches. CDR1 and CDR2 (germline): MNHEY, SMNVEV (reference sequence). CDR3: CASSWVSGRDNEQFF. The DNA of the CDR3 is TGTGCCAGCAGTTGGGTTAGCGGGAGAGACAATGAGCAGTTCTTC.

This chain's CDR3 is CASARGQDLYEQYF. The DNA for the CDR3 is TGTGCCTCAGCTCGAGGACAGGACCTCTACGAGCAGTACTTC. The chain recombines TRBV27 with TRBJ2-7; 7 bases fit TRBD1. Germline V gene data show CDR1 as MNHEY and CDR2 as SMNVEV (reference sequence). With 11 bases clipped from V and 3 bases from J, the junction kept 13 bases outside the gene matches. The length of the CDR3 is 14 residues.